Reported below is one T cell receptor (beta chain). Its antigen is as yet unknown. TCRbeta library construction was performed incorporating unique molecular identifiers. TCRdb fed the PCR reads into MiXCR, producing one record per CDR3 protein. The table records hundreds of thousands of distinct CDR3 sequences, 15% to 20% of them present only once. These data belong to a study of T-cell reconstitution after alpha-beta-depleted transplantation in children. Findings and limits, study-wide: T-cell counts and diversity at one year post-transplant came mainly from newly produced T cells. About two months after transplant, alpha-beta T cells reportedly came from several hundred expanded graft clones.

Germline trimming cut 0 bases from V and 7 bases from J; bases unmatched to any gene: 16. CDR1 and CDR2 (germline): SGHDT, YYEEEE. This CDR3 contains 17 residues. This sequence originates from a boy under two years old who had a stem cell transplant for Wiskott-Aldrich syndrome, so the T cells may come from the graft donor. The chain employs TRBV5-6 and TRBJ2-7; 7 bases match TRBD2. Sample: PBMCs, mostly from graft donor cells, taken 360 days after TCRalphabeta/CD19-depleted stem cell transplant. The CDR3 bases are TGTGCCAGCAGCTTGGCCGCCGGGGGACTACCCCTCGGAGAGCAGTACTTC. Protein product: CASSLAAGGLPLGEQYF.